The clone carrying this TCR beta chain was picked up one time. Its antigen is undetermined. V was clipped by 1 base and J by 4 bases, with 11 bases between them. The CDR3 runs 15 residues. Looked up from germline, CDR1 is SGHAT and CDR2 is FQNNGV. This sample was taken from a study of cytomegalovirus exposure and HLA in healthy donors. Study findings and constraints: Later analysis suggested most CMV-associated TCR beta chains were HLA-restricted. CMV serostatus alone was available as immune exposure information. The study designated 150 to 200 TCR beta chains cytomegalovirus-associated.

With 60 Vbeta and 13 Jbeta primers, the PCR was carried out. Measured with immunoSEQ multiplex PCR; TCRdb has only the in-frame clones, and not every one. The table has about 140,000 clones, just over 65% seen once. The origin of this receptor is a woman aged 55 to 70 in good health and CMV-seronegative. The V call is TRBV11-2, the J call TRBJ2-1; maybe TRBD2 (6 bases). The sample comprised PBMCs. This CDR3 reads CASSLGASAYNEQFF. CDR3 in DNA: TGTGCCAGCAGCTTAGGGGCTAGCGCGTACAATGAGCAGTTCTTC.